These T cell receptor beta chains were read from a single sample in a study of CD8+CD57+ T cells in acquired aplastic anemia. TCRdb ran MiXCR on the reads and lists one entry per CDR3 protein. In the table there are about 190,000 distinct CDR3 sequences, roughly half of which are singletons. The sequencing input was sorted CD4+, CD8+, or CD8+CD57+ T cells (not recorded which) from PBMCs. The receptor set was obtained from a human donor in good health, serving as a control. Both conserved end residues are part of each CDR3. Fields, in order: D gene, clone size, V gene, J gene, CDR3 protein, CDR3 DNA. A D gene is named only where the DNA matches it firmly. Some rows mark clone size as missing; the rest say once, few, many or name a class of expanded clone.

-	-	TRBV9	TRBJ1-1	CASSVAGGRVDTEAFF	TGTGCCAGCAGCGTAGCTGGAGGGAGGGTGGACACTGAAGCTTTCTTT
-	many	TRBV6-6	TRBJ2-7	CATRPPSAYEQYF	TGTGCCACCCGACCCCCCTCTGCCTACGAGCAGTACTTC
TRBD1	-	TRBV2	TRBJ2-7	CASSDPQGGIYEQYF	TGTGCCAGCAGTGACCCACAGGGGGGTATTTACGAGCAGTACTTC
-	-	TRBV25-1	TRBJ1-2	CASSAGQIYGYTF	TGTGCCAGCAGTGCGGGACAAATCTATGGCTACACCTTC
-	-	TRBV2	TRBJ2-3	CASGTFTDTQYF	TGTGCCAGCGGGACATTCACAGATACGCAGTATTTT
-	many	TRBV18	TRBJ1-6	CASSPRVNNSPLHF	TGTGCCAGCTCACCGAGGGTGAATAATTCACCCCTCCACTTT
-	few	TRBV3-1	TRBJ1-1	CASSQAKNTEAFF	TGTGCCAGCAGCCAAGCGAAAAACACTGAAGCTTTCTTT
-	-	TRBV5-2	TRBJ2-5	CASNRGRETQYF	TGTGCCAGCAACAGGGGGAGGGAGACCCAGTACTTC
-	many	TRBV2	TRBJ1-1	CASSEPGNTEAFF	TGTGCCAGCAGTGAACCGGGCAACACTGAAGCTTTCTTT
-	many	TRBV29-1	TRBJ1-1	CSVEARGMNTEAFF	TGCAGCGTTGAAGCAAGGGGGATGAACACTGAAGCTTTCTTT
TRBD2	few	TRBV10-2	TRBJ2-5	CASRERGGRETQYF	TGCGCCAGCAGGGAGCGGGGGGGTCGGGAGACCCAGTACTTC
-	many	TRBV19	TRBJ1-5	CASTVDSAYSNQPQHF	TGTGCCAGTACCGTAGACAGCGCCTATAGCAATCAGCCCCAGCATTTT
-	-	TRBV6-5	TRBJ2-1	CASSRTDNEQFF	TGTGCCAGCAGTAGGACCGACAATGAGCAGTTCTTC
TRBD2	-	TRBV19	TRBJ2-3	CASSIPGLAGVTDTQYF	TGTGCCAGTAGTATCCCGGGACTAGCGGGAGTAACAGATACGCAGTATTTT
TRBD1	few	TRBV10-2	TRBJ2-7	CASNAGTGLGYEQYF	TGCGCCAGCAACGCCGGGACAGGCCTGGGGTACGAGCAGTACTTC
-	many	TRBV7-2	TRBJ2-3	CASSPNRGDTQYF	TGTGCCAGCAGCCCTAACCGAGGAGATACGCAGTATTTT
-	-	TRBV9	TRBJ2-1	CASSVWGPDNEQFF	TGTGCCAGCAGCGTATGGGGCCCAGACAATGAGCAGTTCTTC
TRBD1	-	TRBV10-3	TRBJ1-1	CAIGDSNTEAFF	TGTGCCATAGGGGACAGCAACACTGAAGCTTTCTTT
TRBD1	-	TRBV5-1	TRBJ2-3	CASSLGTGGGCEQYF	TGCGCCAGCAGCTTGGGGACAGGGGGTGGGTGCGAGCAGTATTTT
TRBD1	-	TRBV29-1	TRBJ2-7	CSVERQGFDEQYF	TGCAGCGTTGAGCGACAGGGGTTCGACGAGCAGTACTTC
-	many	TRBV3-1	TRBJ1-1	CASSHAVRAEAFF	TGTGCCAGCAGCCACGCCGTGAGGGCTGAAGCTTTCTTT
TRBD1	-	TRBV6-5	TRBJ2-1	CASSQGVGEQFF	TGTGCCAGCAGTCAGGGGGTGGGAGAGCAGTTCTTC
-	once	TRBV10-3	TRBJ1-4	CAISESARRGEKLFF	TGTGCCATCAGTGAGTCGGCCCGGCGGGGTGAAAAACTGTTTTTT
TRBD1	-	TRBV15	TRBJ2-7	CATSTGTGVPYEQYF	TGTGCCACCAGCACCGGGACAGGCGTACCCTACGAGCAGTACTTC
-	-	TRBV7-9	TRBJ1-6	CASSQNNSPLHF	TGTGCCAGCAGCCAAAATAATTCACCCCTCCACTTT
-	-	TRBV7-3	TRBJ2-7	CASSSVQALPPYEQYF	TGTGCCAGCAGCTCCGTTCAGGCCCTTCCTCCCTACGAGCAGTACTTC
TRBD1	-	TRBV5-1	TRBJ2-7	CASSFGDRGYEQYF	TGCGCCAGCAGCTTTGGAGACAGGGGGTACGAGCAGTACTTC
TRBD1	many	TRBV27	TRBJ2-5	CASKGSFWTGKETQYF	TGTGCCAGCAAGGGGTCCTTCTGGACAGGGAAGGAGACCCAGTACTTC
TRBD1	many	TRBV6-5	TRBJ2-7	CASSPGTGHEQYF	TGTGCCAGCAGCCCCGGGACAGGGCACGAGCAGTACTTC
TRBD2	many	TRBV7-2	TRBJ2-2	CASRASGNTGELFF	TGTGCCAGCAGAGCTAGCGGCAACACCGGGGAGCTGTTTTTT
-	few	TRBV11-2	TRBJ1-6	CASSLDRSSYNSPLHF	TGTGCCAGCAGCTTGGACCGGAGCTCCTATAATTCACCCCTCCACTTT
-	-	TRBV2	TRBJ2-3	CASRAPGADTQYF	TGTGCCAGCAGAGCACCGGGGGCAGATACGCAGTATTTT
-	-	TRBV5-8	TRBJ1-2	CASSYGGEWYGYTF	TGTGCCAGCAGCTACGGGGGGGAATGGTATGGCTACACCTTC
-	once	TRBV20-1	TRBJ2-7	CSAQTGAYEQYF	TGCAGTGCCCAGACTGGGGCCTACGAGCAGTACTTC
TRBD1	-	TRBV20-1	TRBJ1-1	CSARDRQGTGTEAFF	TGCAGTGCTAGAGACAGACAGGGGACGGGCACTGAAGCTTTCTTT
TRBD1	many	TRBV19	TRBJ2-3	CASRGQNTDTQYF	TGTGCCAGTAGGGGACAGAACACAGATACGCAGTATTTT
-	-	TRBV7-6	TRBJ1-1	CASSSFHGAEAFF	TGTGCCAGCAGCTCTTTTCACGGTGCTGAAGCTTTCTTT
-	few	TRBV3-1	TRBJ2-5	CASTANHQETQYF	TGTGCCAGCACCGCCAATCACCAAGAGACCCAGTACTTC
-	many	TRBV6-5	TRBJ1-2	CASTAGAYGYTF	TGTGCCAGCACGGCAGGTGCCTATGGCTACACCTTC
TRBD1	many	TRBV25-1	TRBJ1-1	CASSERVGGVTEAFF	TGTGCCAGCAGTGAACGTGTAGGGGGCGTCACTGAAGCTTTCTTT
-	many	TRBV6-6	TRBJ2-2	CASSYGQFNTGELFF	TGTGCCAGCAGTTACGGACAGTTCAATACCGGGGAGCTGTTTTTT
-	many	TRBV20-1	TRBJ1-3	CSARVGIGGNTIYF	TGCAGTGCTAGGGTGGGAATAGGAGGAAACACCATATATTTT
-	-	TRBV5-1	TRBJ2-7	CASSSEVHEQYF	TGCGCCAGCAGCTCTGAGGTCCACGAGCAGTACTTC
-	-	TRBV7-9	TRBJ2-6	CASSFRDSSGANVLTF	TGTGCCAGCAGTTTCCGCGACAGCTCTGGGGCCAACGTCCTGACTTTC
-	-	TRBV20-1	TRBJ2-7	CSARDMTGHEQYF	TGCAGTGCTAGAGATATGACAGGACACGAGCAGTACTTC
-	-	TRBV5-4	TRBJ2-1	CASSVGWNEQFF	TGTGCCAGCAGCGTCGGGTGGAATGAGCAGTTCTTC
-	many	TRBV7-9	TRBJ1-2	CASSVQGASGYTF	TGTGCCAGCAGCGTACAGGGAGCCTCTGGCTACACCTTC
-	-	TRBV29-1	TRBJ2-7	CSVGARDRRYEQYF	TGCAGCGTTGGAGCGCGGGACAGAAGGTACGAGCAGTACTTC
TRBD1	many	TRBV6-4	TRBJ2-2	CASSPQQGDTGELFF	TGTGCCAGCAGCCCCCAACAGGGGGACACCGGGGAGCTGTTTTTT
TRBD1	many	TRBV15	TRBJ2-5	CATSRGEGGNLFETQYF	TGTGCCACCAGCAGAGGTGAAGGGGGCAATCTTTTCGAGACCCAGTACTTC
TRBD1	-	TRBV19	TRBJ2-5	CASSIGTAQETQYF	TGTGCCAGTAGTATCGGGACAGCACAAGAGACCCAGTACTTC
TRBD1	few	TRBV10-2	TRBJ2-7	CASNAGTGDPRRYF	TGCGCCAGCAACGCCGGGACAGGGGACCCTCGGCGGTACTTC
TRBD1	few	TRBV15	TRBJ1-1	CATSRDRGRTEAFF	TGTGCCACCAGCAGAGACAGGGGGAGGACTGAAGCTTTCTTT
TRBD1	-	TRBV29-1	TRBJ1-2	CSTNRGLTNYGYTF	TGCAGCACAAACAGGGGGCTTACTAACTATGGCTACACCTTC
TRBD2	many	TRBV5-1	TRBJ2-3	CASSLASGGALDTQYF	TGCGCCAGCAGCTTGGCTAGCGGGGGGGCCTTAGATACGCAGTATTTT